This T cell receptor (beta chain) was captured in a study of beta chain features in type 1 diabetes. This clone has a handful of counts. As yet, its antigen is unknown. Whole-study results and caveats: There was no resolution here of whether HLA type influences TCRB rearrangement. People with Type 1 diabetes carried modestly yet significantly shorter TCRB CDR3s in all four CD4+ subsets. Comparison showed that naive, central memory and Treg TCRB repertoires appeared more similar among patients than among healthy donors.

Without exception, sorted populations had purity beyond 98%. The entirety of the isolated RNA underwent reverse transcription, so expressed TCRB transcripts were sequenced. The data were produced by immunoSEQ multiplex PCR, yet TCRdb's version contains in-frame clones alone and is incomplete. Found here are hundreds of thousands of clones, 11% to 15% of them singletons; the top ten hold roughly 0.04%. The sample consisted of naive CD4+ T cells from blood. The receptor was derived from a man aged 18 to 29 with type 1 diabetes.

The chain's CDR3 is CASSQLTGSNQPQHF. The DNA for the CDR3 is TGCGCCAGCAGCCAACTGACAGGGAGCAATCAGCCCCAGCATTTT. V is TRBV4-3 and J is TRBJ1-5; 7 bases are shared with TRBD1. The germline V gene encodes CDR1 LGHNA and CDR2 YSLEER. This CDR3 has 15 residues. V shed 2 bases, J shed 1 base, and the junction held 2 bases outside the gene matches.